This entry is about one T cell receptor beta chain. Its specificity is unknown. Several immunoSEQ 96-well plates shared each subset's DNA, each plate a replicate. Method: immunoSEQ multiplex PCR; TCRdb's copy keeps in-frame clones and lacks some. The repertoire holds a few million clones, with approximately 95% as singletons. This sample is part of a study of shared clonotypes between healthy human individuals. Across the study: CD4 naive and memory got three plates each, CD8 naive two, CD8 memory one.

The germline V gene encodes CDR1 SGHDN and CDR2 FVKESK. The CDR3 covers 16 residues. Trimming took off 4 bases at V and 6 bases at J, with 22 bases between the two ends. Study outcomes and limitations: In general, naive subsets displayed greater estimated richness than memory subsets did.

The V call is TRBV14, the J call TRBJ2-7; D is unclear. What was sequenced was naive CD4+ T cells from PBMCs. The subset: CD45RA+ positively selected. This sequence was found in a young man in good health. Some clones in this sample may be carry-over from other donors' samples. CDR3 protein: CASSPSPGRVPAEQYF. CDR3 in DNA: TGTGCCAGCAGCCCAAGTCCGGGTCGGGTACCCGCCGAGCAGTACTTC.